The 30 T cell receptor beta chains below come from one sample, sequenced in a study of human T cells and chemical hapten exposure (dated by TCRdb to the early 2020s). The method was RACE. The instrument given in TCRdb is NextSeq 500. TCRdb reworked the public reads: Q25 trimming with fastp, MiXCR clone assembly, productive beta chains retained. Entries are consolidated by CDR3 protein sequence, retaining the most common genes and DNA. The sample has approximately 260,000 distinct CDR3 sequences on record, approximately 7.5% of them singletons. The ten largest clones take up more than 0.95% of the sample. The time point tag for this specimen amounts to: pre-sensitization, week 0. The meaning of the sample's treatment or condition label: therapeutic diphenylcyclopropenone sensitization with weekly scalp DPC. The sequencing here drew on whole blood, taken in connection with sensitization to the hapten diphenylcyclopropenone (DPC). These TCRs come from a young man with alopecia areata. Some clones in this sample may be carry-over from other donors' samples.

V is TRBV3-1 and J is TRBJ2-7, with a possible D match to TRBD1 (5 bases). This CDR3 comprises 14 residues. With 3 bases removed from V and 3 bases from J, the gap between germline ends came to 12 bases. Germline V lookup: CDR1 LGHDT, CDR2 YNNKEL (reference sequence). The CDR3, as DNA: TGTGCCAGCAGCCACGAGACAGTCCTCTACGAGCAGTACTTC. Translation: CASSHETVLYEQYF.

The V call is TRBV29-1, the J call TRBJ2-7; D unresolved. With 6 bases removed from V and 1 base from J, the gap between germline ends came to 13 bases. This CDR3 is built from 13 residues. Germline values: CDR1 SQVTM, CDR2 ANQGSEA. For the CDR3, the DNA is TGCAGCGTCCAGTTTGTTCTTTCCTACGAGCAGTACTTC. Protein: CSVQFVLSYEQYF.

This clonotype was picked up a small number of times. This sequence joins TRBV7-2 and TRBJ2-6; D is undetermined. Germline values: CDR1 SGHTA, CDR2 FQGNSA. The CDR3 spans 19 residues. V was pared by 1 base and J by 1 base, with 17 bases between. The CDR3 is CASSLVFAGIPSGANVLTF. The CDR3 coding sequence is TGTGCCAGCAGCTTAGTGTTTGCAGGTATACCTTCTGGGGCCAACGTCCTGACTTTC.

This clonotype was seen more than once but under ten times. The chain employs TRBV3-1 and TRBJ1-5; D is undetermined. There are 16 residues in the CDR3. Germline CDR1 reads LGHDT; CDR2 reads YNNKEL (reference sequence). V was trimmed by 1 base and J by 2 bases, leaving 12 bases between them. The CDR3 is CASSQGWGSGNQPQHF. CDR3 coding DNA: TGTGCCAGCAGCCAAGGCTGGGGAAGCGGCAATCAGCCCCAGCATTTT.

Ten or more counts support this clonotype. The chain couples TRBV10-3 to TRBJ1-1, with unresolved D. Trimming removed 3 bases at V and 1 base at J, with 3 bases between. Germline CDR1 and CDR2: ENHRY and SYGVKD. CDR3 length: 12 amino acids. The chain's CDR3 is CAISDRNTEAFF. CDR3 coding DNA: TGTGCCATCAGTGATCGGAACACTGAAGCTTTCTTT.

Many counts were recorded for this clonotype. V gene TRBV14 combines with J gene TRBJ2-3; the D gene is possibly TRBD1 (5 bases). Between the trimmed V and J ends, which lost 3 bases and 2 bases, there was a span of 6 bases. CDR1 is SGHDN and CDR2 is FVKESK in the germline V gene. This CDR3 contains 13 residues. The DNA for the CDR3 is TGTGCCAGCAGCCAGGGGCCCACAGATACGCAGTATTTT. This encodes CASSQGPTDTQYF.

The chain joins TRBV12-3 or TRBV12-4 to TRBJ2-7, with a tentative D call TRBD1 (6 bases). The CDR3 is 12 amino acids. V lost 4 bases to trimming and J lost 6 bases, with 10 bases between them. The chain's CDR3 is CASSSDRIEQYF. The CDR3 coding sequence is TGTGCCAGCAGTTCGGACAGAATCGAGCAGTACTTC.

The genes are TRBV2 and TRBJ2-1, with unresolved D. V lost 3 bases to trimming and J lost 1 base, with 7 bases between them. Germline lookup yields CDR1 SNHLY and CDR2 FYNNEI. The CDR3 has 14 residues. The CDR3 DNA is TGTGCCAGCAGTGAGGACGGATCCTACAATGAGCAGTTCTTC. It translates to CASSEDGSYNEQFF.

This chain connects TRBV10-2 to TRBJ1-1, with 7 bases aligning to TRBD1. This CDR3 region has 14 residues. V was clipped by 7 bases and J by 4 bases; unmatched bases: 9. Looked up from germline, CDR1 is WSHSY and CDR2 is SAAADI. The DNA of the CDR3 is TGCGCCAGCACCTGGGACCAGGGGGGCACTGAAGCTTTCTTT. This codes for CASTWDQGGTEAFF.

The J gene is TRBJ2-2, the V gene TRBV4-1, with 14 bases lining up with TRBD2. Germline loops: CDR1 MGHRA, CDR2 YSYEKL. The CDR3 covers 21 residues. The trim removed 3 bases at V and 0 bases at J, leaving 12 bases unmatched. CDR3 coding DNA: TGCGCCAGCAGCCAGCTACCGGGACTAGCGGGAGATATATCGAACACCGGGGAGCTGTTTTTT. It specifies CASSQLPGLAGDISNTGELFF.

This clonotype came up a few times. The rearrangement joins TRBV29-1 to TRBJ1-1; TRBD1 aligns across 7 bases. Germline CDR1 SQVTM, CDR2 ANQGSEA. This CDR3 is built from 14 residues. The ends lost 2 bases at V and 3 bases at J; junction bases unmatched: 6. Here the CDR3 DNA reads TGCAGCGTTGAATACAGGGGAGGATACACTGAAGCTTTCTTT. As protein: CSVEYRGGYTEAFF.

This clonotype has more than one count but fewer than ten. The genes are TRBV12-3 or TRBV12-4 and TRBJ2-5; no clear D. This CDR3 comprises 15 residues. V was trimmed by 0 bases and J by 4 bases, leaving 12 bases between them. The chain's CDR3 is CASSLATRQLETQYF. DNA for the CDR3: TGTGCCAGCAGTTTAGCCACTCGACAACTAGAGACCCAGTACTTC.

This clonotype showed up many times. The chain joins TRBV5-6 to TRBJ1-1; D may be TRBD1 (6 bases). This CDR3 has 14 amino acids. Germline CDR1 and CDR2: SGHDT and YYEEEE. Between the trimmed V and J ends, which lost 0 bases and 4 bases, there was a span of 10 bases. CDR3 in amino acids: CASSLDRASTEAFF. The CDR3 coding sequence is TGTGCCAGCAGCTTGGACAGGGCGTCCACTGAAGCTTTCTTT.

The V gene is TRBV6-2 or TRBV6-3, the J gene TRBJ1-2, with D maybe TRBD1 (6 bases). V lost 2 bases to trimming and J lost 4 bases, with 14 bases between them. From germline, CDR1 is MNHEY and CDR2 SVGEGT. The CDR3 loop spans 15 amino acids. Here the CDR3 DNA reads TGTGCCAGCAGTTACGAGGGGGAAGTTATCTATGGCTACACCTTC. It specifies CASSYEGEVIYGYTF.

Many counts were recorded for this clonotype. V gene TRBV6-5 combines with J gene TRBJ1-2; a weak D match, TRBD1 (6 bases). CDR1 is MNHEY, CDR2 SVGAGI, per germline. The V gene lost 7 bases and the J gene lost 0 bases, with 15 bases spanning the gap. The CDR3 runs 15 residues. The CDR3 DNA reads as TGTGCCAGCACCCAGTCAGGGGTAGCTAACTATGGCTACACCTTC. This codes for CASTQSGVANYGYTF.

The J gene is TRBJ2-7, the V gene TRBV6-2 or TRBV6-3; either TRBD1 or TRBD2 may supply D (6 bases each). CDR3 length: 13 amino acids. Germline V gives CDR1 MNHEY, CDR2 SVGEGT. Deletions cut 6 bases from V and 0 bases from J, with 9 bases between. The DNA for the CDR3 is TGTGCCAGCAGGCGGGACATCTCCTACGAGCAGTACTTC. This encodes CASRRDISYEQYF.

This clonotype has only a few counts. The V and J genes are TRBV21-1 and TRBJ1-2; the DNA was not compared with TRBD1, the D call given in the table. TRBV21-1 is a recognized pseudogene. The CDR3 sequence is 16 residues long. The CDR3 reads CASSAEDHRGTYGYTF. The DNA of the CDR3 is TGTGCCAGCAGCGCAGAAGATCACAGGGGGACCTATGGCTACACCTTC.

This clonotype was seen a few times. V is TRBV20-1 and J is TRBJ2-5, with D perhaps TRBD1 (7 bases). Per the germline V gene, CDR1 is DFQATT and CDR2 is SNEGSKA (reference sequence). The CDR3 runs 14 residues. Deletions cut 4 bases from V and 4 bases from J, with 16 bases between. CDR3 loop: CSATNRGGLETQYF. In nucleotides, the CDR3 is TGCAGTGCTACGAACAGGGGAGGCCTAGAGACCCAGTACTTC.

This chain uses TRBV20-1 with TRBJ1-2; no definite D call. Germline V CDR1 and CDR2: DFQATT, SNEGSKA (reference sequence). This CDR3 has 13 amino acids. Deletions cut 3 bases from V and 2 bases from J, with 10 bases between. In DNA form, the CDR3 reads TGCAGTGCTAGGCGGGTAGGGAACTATGGCTACACCTTC. It codes for CSARRVGNYGYTF.

This rearrangement joins TRBV7-2 to TRBJ1-1; D might be TRBD1 (6 bases). Germline CDR1 reads SGHTA; CDR2 reads FQGNSA. The germline V and J ends were trimmed by 5 bases and 4 bases, with 17 bases remaining between them. The CDR3 covers 15 residues. CDR3 sequence: CASSQVATGTTEAFF. In DNA form, the CDR3 reads TGTGCCAGCAGCCAGGTCGCCACAGGGACCACTGAAGCTTTCTTT.

In this sample, this clonotype turned up a few times. The V gene is TRBV7-8, the J gene TRBJ1-4; 8 bases are shared with TRBD1. CDR3 length: 20 amino acids. Germline assignment: CDR1 SGHVS and CDR2 FQNEAQ. With 0 bases clipped from V and 0 bases from J, the junction kept 12 bases outside the gene matches. CDR3 protein: CASSLALKWGTGTTNEKLFF. CDR3 in DNA: TGTGCCAGCAGCTTAGCGCTAAAGTGGGGGACAGGCACAACTAATGAAAAACTGTTTTTT.

This clonotype has a count of ten or more. The rearrangement joins TRBV5-5 to TRBJ1-3, with 7 nucleotides matching TRBD1. Germline CDR1 SGHKS, CDR2 YYEKEE (reference sequence). V lost 7 bases and J lost 4; bases outside the gene matches: 11. CDR3 length: 15 residues. The DNA of the CDR3 is TGTGCCAGCGGGACAGCTAGCTCGGACGGAAACACCATATATTTT. It is translated as CASGTASSDGNTIYF.

This chain uses TRBV24-1 with TRBJ2-7; TRBD1 is a possible D gene (6 bases). The CDR3 length is 12 residues. V was shortened by 9 bases and J by 3 bases, with 11 bases between the two germline ends. Germline V CDR1 and CDR2: KGHDR, SFDVKD. Here the CDR3 DNA reads TGTGCCACCCAGGACAGAAACTACGAGCAGTACTTC. It is translated as CATQDRNYEQYF.

Only a few counts were recorded for this clonotype. V gene TRBV7-2 combines with J gene TRBJ1-2; 8 bases are shared with TRBD1. After removal of 5 bases from V and 5 bases from J, the junction contained 10 bases not matched to a gene. The CDR3 covers 15 residues. Germline CDR1 reads SGHTA; CDR2 reads FQGNSA. The CDR3 spells CASSLTPGGPYGYTF. CDR3 nucleotide sequence: TGTGCCAGCAGCCTAACCCCAGGGGGCCCATATGGCTACACCTTC.

The rearrangement links TRBV5-5 to TRBJ1-5, with D tentatively TRBD1 (5 bases). V was pared by 4 bases and J by 2 bases, with 16 bases between. CDR3 size: 16 residues. Germline V gives CDR1 SGHKS, CDR2 YYEKEE (reference sequence). The CDR3 reads CASSERGEGGNQPQHF. The CDR3 DNA sequence: TGTGCCAGCAGCGAACGGGGAGAAGGGGGCAATCAGCCCCAGCATTTT.

This clonotype was seen a few times. The chain carries TRBV6-2 or TRBV6-3 and TRBJ1-2, with TRBD1 identical over 7 bases. The CDR3 contains 13 residues. Unmatched junction bases numbered 3, after V lost 6 bases and J lost 2 bases. Looked up from germline, CDR1 is MNHEY and CDR2 is SVGEGT. The CDR3 spells CASSEDRNYGYTF. In nucleotides, the CDR3 is TGTGCCAGCAGCGAGGACAGGAACTATGGCTACACCTTC.

The gene calls are TRBV6-5 and TRBJ2-7; D perhaps matches TRBD1 (5 bases). V was cut by 1 base and J by 0 bases, with 10 bases left in between. The V gene's germline CDR1 is MNHEY and CDR2 SVGAGI. This CDR3 has 15 amino acids. This CDR3 reads CASSYYVGRSYEQYF. As DNA, the CDR3 is TGTGCCAGCAGTTACTATGTGGGGCGCTCCTACGAGCAGTACTTC.

This clonotype has a handful of counts. The chain links TRBV2 to TRBJ2-3; D uncertain. Trimming took off 6 bases at V and 2 bases at J, with 15 bases between the two ends. Germline-derived CDR1 and CDR2 are SNHLY and FYNNEI. The CDR3 has 15 residues. CDR3 loop: CASSSSSSHTDTQYF. CDR3 nucleotide sequence: TGTGCCAGCAGCTCTTCGAGCTCCCACACAGATACGCAGTATTTT.

This clonotype was seen repeatedly, ten times or more. V is TRBV11-2 and J is TRBJ1-3; tentatively, D is TRBD1 (5 bases). Germline V gene sequence: CDR1 SGHAT, CDR2 FQNNGV. The CDR3 loop spans 15 amino acids. The ends were cut back, 4 bases at V and 2 bases at J, with 12 bases in the middle. This CDR3 is CASSSHRRPGNTIYF. For the CDR3, the DNA is TGTGCCAGCAGCTCCCACAGGAGGCCTGGAAACACCATATATTTT.

V gene TRBV7-2 combines with J gene TRBJ1-5; D possibly corresponds to TRBD1 (5 bases). Germline CDR1 reads SGHTA; CDR2 reads FQGNSA. V shed 5 bases and J shed 2 bases, with 19 bases lying between them. The CDR3 is made up of 17 amino acids. CDR3: CASSPKPQGQRNQPQHF. Written as DNA, the CDR3 is TGTGCCAGCAGCCCGAAACCGCAGGGTCAACGCAATCAGCCCCAGCATTTT.